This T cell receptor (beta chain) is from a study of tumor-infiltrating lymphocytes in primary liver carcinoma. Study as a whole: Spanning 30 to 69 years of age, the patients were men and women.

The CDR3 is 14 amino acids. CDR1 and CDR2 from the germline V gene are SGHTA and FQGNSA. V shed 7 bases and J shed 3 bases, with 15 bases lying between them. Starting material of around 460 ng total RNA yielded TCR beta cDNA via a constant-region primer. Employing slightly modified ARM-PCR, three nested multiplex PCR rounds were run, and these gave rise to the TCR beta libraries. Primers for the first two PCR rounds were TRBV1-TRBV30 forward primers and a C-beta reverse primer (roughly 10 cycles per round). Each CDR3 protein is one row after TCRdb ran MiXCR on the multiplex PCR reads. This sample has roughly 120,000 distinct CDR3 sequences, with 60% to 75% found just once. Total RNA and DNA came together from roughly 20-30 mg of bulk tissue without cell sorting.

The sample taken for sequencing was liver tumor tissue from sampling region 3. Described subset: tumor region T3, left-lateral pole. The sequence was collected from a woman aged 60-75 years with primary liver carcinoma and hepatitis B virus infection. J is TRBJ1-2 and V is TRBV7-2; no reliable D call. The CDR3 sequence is CASTLGRGDYGYTF. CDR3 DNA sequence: TGTGCCAGCACCCTAGGGCGGGGTGACTATGGCTACACCTTC. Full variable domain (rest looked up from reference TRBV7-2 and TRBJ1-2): GAGVSQSPSNKVTEKGKDVELRCDPISGHTALYWYRQSLGQGLEFLIYFQGNSAPDKSGLPSDRFSAERTGGSVSTLTIQRTQQEDSAVYLCASTLGRGDYGYTFGSGTRLTVV.